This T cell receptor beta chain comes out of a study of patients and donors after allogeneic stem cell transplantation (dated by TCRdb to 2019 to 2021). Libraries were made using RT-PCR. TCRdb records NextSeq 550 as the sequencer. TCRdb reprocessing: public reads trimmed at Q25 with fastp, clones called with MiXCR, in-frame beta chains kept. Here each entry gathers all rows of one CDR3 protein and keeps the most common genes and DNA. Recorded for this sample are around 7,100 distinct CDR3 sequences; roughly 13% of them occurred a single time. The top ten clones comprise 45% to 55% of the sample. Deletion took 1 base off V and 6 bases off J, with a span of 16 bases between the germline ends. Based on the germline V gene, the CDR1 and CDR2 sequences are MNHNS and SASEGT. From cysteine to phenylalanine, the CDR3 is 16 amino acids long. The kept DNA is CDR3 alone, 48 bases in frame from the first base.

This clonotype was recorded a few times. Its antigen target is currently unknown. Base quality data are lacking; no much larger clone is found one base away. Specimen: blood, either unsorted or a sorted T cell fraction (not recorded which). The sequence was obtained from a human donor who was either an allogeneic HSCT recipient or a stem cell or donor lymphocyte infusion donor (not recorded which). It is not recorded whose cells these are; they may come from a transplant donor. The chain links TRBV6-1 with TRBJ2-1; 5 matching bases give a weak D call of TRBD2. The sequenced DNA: TGTGCCAGCAGTGAAGGCGGGCAGTTACTCCGCAATGAGCAGTTCTTC. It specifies CASSEGGQLLRNEQFF.